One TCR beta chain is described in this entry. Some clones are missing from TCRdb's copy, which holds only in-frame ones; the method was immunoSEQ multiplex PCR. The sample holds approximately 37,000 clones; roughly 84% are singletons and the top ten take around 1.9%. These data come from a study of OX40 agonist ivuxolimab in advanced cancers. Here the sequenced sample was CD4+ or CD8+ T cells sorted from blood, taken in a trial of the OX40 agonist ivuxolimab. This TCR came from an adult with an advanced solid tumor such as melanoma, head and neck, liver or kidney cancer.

In DNA form, the CDR3 reads TGTGCCAGCAGCTTGAAGGGAGTGGATACGCAGTATTTT. Its translation is CASSLKGVDTQYF. The chain uses TRBV5-6 and TRBJ2-3, with D tentatively TRBD2 (5 bases). The CDR3 spans 13 residues. Germline assignment: CDR1 SGHDT and CDR2 YYEEEE. The V end was cut by 1 base, the J end by 6 bases, with 9 bases between.